This TCR beta chain originates from a study of T cell responses to AZD1222 COVID-19 vaccine. The V and J ends lost 2 bases and 7 bases respectively, with 13 bases between them. CDR1 and CDR2 from the germline V gene are SGHDT and YYEEEE. The CDR3 loop spans 14 amino acids. The data were produced by immunoSEQ multiplex PCR, yet TCRdb's version contains in-frame clones alone and is incomplete. The sample comprises about 92,000 clones, around 89% of which are singletons, and around 3% rests with the top ten. On this clone: Its antigen is unknown.

Study observations and caveats: At 160-218 and 743-854, vaccine-associated CD4 TCRs were dominant, and they spanned spike. Donors in the cohort were predominantly white British and more often female, and clonal diversity was possibly underestimated.

This chain uses TRBV5-6 with TRBJ1-5; D might be TRBD1 (6 bases). The origin of this receptor is an adult in good health. Sequenced here: peripheral blood, sampled on day 0 of AZD1222 vaccination. The CDR3 nucleotides read TGTGCCAGCAGCTTACAGGGAGGTCACCAGCCCCAGCATTTT. This sequence encodes CASSLQGGHQPQHF.